This entry describes one T cell receptor (beta chain). This entry comes from a study of OX40 agonist ivuxolimab in advanced cancers. V gave up 1 base and J gave up 1 base, with 8 bases separating them. CDR1 and CDR2 from the germline V gene are SGHRS and YFSETQ. The CDR3 totals 14 residues. Generated by immunoSEQ multiplex PCR, the TCRdb table keeps only in-frame clones and is missing some. The sample consists of about 69,000 clones, approximately 90% of them appearing once. The starting material was CD4+ or CD8+ T cells sorted from blood, obtained in a trial of the OX40 agonist ivuxolimab. This TCR derives from an adult with an advanced solid tumor such as melanoma, head and neck, liver or kidney cancer. This chain connects TRBV5-1 to TRBJ1-1; D not certain. The CDR3 region has the DNA TGCGCCAGCAGCTTGCGTGGTGGGAACACTGAAGCTTTCTTT. It yields the protein CASSLRGGNTEAFF.